The clone carrying this TCR beta chain was counted many times. This specimen comes from a study of T cell repertoires in cytomegalovirus infection. TCRdb re-analysed the reads in MiXCR, keeping a single row per CDR3 protein. The table shows 200,000 to 300,000 distinct CDR3 sequences, with over 9% occurring only once. This CDR3 contains 14 residues. Germline CDR1 is SNHLY and CDR2 is FYNNEI. Deletions cut 6 bases from V and 6 bases from J, with 15 bases between. The receptor was derived from a human donor in good health (CMV status not recorded). Some clones in this sample may be carry-over from other donors' samples. The sequenced sample was PBMCs. The genes are TRBV2 and TRBJ2-4; either TRBD1 or TRBD2 may supply D (5 bases each). CDR3 sequence (DNA): TGTGCCAGCAGGGGGTCGGGACGCCGAAACATTCAGTACTTC. Translation: CASRGSGRRNIQYF.